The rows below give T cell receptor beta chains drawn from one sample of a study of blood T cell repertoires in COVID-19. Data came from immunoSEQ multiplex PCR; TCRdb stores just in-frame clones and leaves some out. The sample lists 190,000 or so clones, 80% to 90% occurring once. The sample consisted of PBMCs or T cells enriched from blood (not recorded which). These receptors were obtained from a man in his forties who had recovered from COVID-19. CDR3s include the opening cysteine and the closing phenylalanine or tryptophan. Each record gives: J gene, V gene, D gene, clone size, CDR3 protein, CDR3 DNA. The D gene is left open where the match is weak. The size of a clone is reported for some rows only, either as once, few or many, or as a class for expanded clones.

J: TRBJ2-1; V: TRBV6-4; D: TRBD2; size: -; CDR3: CASSVGGGVYNEQFF; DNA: TGTGCCAGCAGTGTAGGCGGGGGGGTCTACAATGAGCAGTTCTTC
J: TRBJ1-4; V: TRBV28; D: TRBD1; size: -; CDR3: CASSLYRGGNEKLFF; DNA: TGTGCCAGCAGTTTATACAGGGGAGGTAATGAAAAACTGTTTTTT
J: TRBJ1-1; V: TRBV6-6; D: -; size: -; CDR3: CASSYDEGGSGTEAFF; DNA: TGTGCCAGCAGTTATGACGAAGGGGGTTCAGGCACTGAAGCTTTCTTT
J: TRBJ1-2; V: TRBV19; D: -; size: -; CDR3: CASTVVDSYGYTF; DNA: TGTGCCAGCACAGTAGTAGACAGCTATGGCTACACCTTC
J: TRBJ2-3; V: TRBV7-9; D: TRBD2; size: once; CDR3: CASSPGTSGTRTDTQYF; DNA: TGTGCCAGCAGCCCCGGGACTAGCGGGACCCGCACAGATACGCAGTATTTT
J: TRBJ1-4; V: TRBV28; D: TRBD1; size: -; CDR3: CASSLGQGWEKLFF; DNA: TGTGCCAGCAGTTTGGGACAGGGTTGGGAAAAACTGTTTTTT
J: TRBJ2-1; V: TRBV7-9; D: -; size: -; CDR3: CASSYWTNNEQFF; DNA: TGTGCCAGCAGCTACTGGACTAACAATGAGCAGTTCTTC
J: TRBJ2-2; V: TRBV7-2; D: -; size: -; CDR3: CASSLQKTGELFF; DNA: TGTGCCAGCAGCTTACAGAAGACCGGGGAGCTGTTTTTT
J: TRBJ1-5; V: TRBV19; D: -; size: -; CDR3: CASSMPGSQPQHF; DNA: TGTGCCAGTAGTATGCCCGGGAGTCAGCCCCAGCATTTT
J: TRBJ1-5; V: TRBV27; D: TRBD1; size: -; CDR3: CASKTDRGRLSNQPQHF; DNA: TGTGCCAGCAAGACAGACAGGGGGCGCTTGAGCAATCAGCCCCAGCATTTT
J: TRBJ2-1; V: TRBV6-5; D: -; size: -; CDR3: CASRRVIADNEQFF; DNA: TGTGCCAGCAGGCGGGTAATAGCGGACAATGAGCAGTTCTTC
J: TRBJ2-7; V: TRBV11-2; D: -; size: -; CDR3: CASSNQEGADEQYF; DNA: TGTGCCAGCAGCAACCAGGAGGGGGCCGACGAGCAGTACTTC
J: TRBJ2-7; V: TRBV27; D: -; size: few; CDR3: CASSSTGSSYEQYF; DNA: TGTGCCAGCAGTTCGACGGGGAGCTCCTACGAGCAGTACTTC
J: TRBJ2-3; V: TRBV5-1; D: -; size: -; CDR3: CASSKFDRTTDTQYF; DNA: TGCGCCAGCAGCAAATTCGACAGAACCACAGATACGCAGTATTTT
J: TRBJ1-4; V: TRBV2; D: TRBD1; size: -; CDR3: CASRSDRGEKLFF; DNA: TGTGCCAGCAGATCGGACAGGGGGGAAAAACTGTTTTTT
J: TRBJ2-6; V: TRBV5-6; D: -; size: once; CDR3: CASSLQGVWANVLTF; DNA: TGTGCCAGCAGCTTGCAGGGCGTTTGGGCCAACGTCCTGACTTTC
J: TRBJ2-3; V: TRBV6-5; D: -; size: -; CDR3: CASSYSDSPTDTQYF; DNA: TGTGCCAGCAGTTACTCGGACAGCCCCACAGATACGCAGTATTTT
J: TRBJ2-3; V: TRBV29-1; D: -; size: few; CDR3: CSVEAQGGATDTQYF; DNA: TGCAGCGTTGAAGCGCAGGGGGGCGCGACAGATACGCAGTATTTT
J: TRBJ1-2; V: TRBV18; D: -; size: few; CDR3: CASSPGGVNYGYTF; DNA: TGTGCCAGCTCACCGGGCGGGGTTAACTATGGCTACACCTTC
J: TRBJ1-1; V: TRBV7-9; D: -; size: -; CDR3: CASRTTGTNTEAFF; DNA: TGTGCCAGCAGAACGACAGGAACGAACACTGAAGCTTTCTTT
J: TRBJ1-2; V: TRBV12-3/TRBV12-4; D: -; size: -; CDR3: CASSRQGGYTF; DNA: TGTGCCAGCAGCCGCCAGGGCGGCTACACCTTC
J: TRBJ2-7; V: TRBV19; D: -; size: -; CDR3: CASSIGGTPTYEQYF; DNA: TGTGCCAGTAGTATCGGTGGGACACCAACCTACGAGCAGTACTTC
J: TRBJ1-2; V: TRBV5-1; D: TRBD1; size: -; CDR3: CASSSSTGYGYTF; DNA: TGCGCCAGCAGCTCCTCGACAGGGTATGGCTACACCTTC
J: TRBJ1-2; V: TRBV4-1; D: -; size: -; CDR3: CASSQSGGAWSGYTF; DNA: TGCGCCAGCAGCCAGTCAGGAGGGGCGTGGAGTGGCTACACCTTC
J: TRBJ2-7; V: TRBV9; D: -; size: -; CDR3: CASSVFQGPGYEQYF; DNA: TGTGCCAGCAGCGTTTTTCAGGGTCCCGGCTACGAGCAGTACTTC
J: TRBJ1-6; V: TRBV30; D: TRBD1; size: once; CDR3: CAWRGTGDGSPLHF; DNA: TGTGCCTGGAGAGGGACAGGGGACGGGTCACCCCTCCACTTT
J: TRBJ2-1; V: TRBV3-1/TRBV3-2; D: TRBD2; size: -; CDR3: CASSQGRLAGLGYNEQFF; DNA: TGTGCCAGCAGCCAAGGAAGACTAGCGGGGCTAGGTTACAATGAGCAGTTCTTC
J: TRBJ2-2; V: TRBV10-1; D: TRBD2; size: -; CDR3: CASGPGLAGGTGELFF; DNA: TGCGCCAGCGGCCCGGGGCTAGCGGGAGGGACCGGGGAGCTGTTTTTT